Listed below are T cell receptor beta chains from one sample, sequenced in a study of T cell changes during pregnancy in multiple sclerosis. Profiled with immunoSEQ multiplex PCR; TCRdb holds only in-frame clones, not every one. This sample has approximately 99,000 clones, with approximately 93% found just once. The specimen was peripheral blood, collected after pregnancy. The receptors come from a female donor with multiple sclerosis, enrolled in a pregnancy study. Both conserved end residues are part of each CDR3. A D gene is named only where the DNA matches it firmly. Size is stated for part of the rows, as once, few or many counts, or as a class when the clone is expanded.

j_gene	abundance	d_gene	v_gene	CDR3aa	CDR3nt
TRBJ1-1	-	TRBD1	TRBV4-2	CASSLGTGGPQDTEAFF	TGTGCCAGCAGCCTTGGGACAGGGGGGCCCCAGGACACTGAAGCTTTCTTT
TRBJ2-1	-	TRBD2	TRBV27	CASSATSGTSNEQFF	TGTGCCAGCAGTGCGACTAGCGGGACAAGCAATGAGCAGTTCTTC
TRBJ2-7	-	-	TRBV28	CASSSSMRQEQYF	TGTGCCAGCAGTTCCTCGATGAGACAGGAGCAGTACTTC
TRBJ1-1	-	-	TRBV4-2	CASSQTGGNTEAFF	TGTGCCAGCAGCCAAACGGGGGGGAACACTGAAGCTTTCTTT
TRBJ1-3	-	TRBD1	TRBV29-1	CSVEAGTADSSGNTIYF	TGCAGCGTTGAAGCCGGGACAGCCGACAGCTCTGGAAACACCATATATTTT
TRBJ1-1	-	-	TRBV19	CASSIVLSPTGPTEAFF	TGTGCCAGTAGTATTGTATTGAGCCCGACAGGCCCAACTGAAGCTTTCTTT
TRBJ1-1	once	-	TRBV7-7	CASSLGTHTEAFF	TGTGCCAGCAGCCTCGGTACCCACACTGAAGCTTTCTTT
TRBJ2-5	-	TRBD2	TRBV5-1	CASSRGTSGRETQYF	TGCGCCAGCAGCAGAGGGACTAGCGGGAGAGAGACCCAGTACTTC
TRBJ1-3	-	TRBD1	TRBV11-3	CASSFTGTGSGNTIYF	TGTGCCAGCAGCTTTACCGGGACAGGCTCTGGAAACACCATATATTTT
TRBJ2-3	once	TRBD2	TRBV5-6	CASLSGPTFTDTQYF	TGTGCCAGCCTTAGCGGGCCGACTTTCACAGATACGCAGTATTTT
TRBJ1-2	-	-	TRBV28	CASSLSRDNGYTF	TGTGCCAGCAGTTTATCCAGGGACAATGGCTACACCTTC